The 16 T cell receptor beta chains reported below all come from one sample, sequenced in a study of blood T cell repertoires in COVID-19. Assay used: immunoSEQ multiplex PCR; TCRdb lists only in-frame clones, some missing. The table includes over 95,000 clones, roughly 79% detected once. The sequenced sample was peripheral blood. These receptor sequences come from a human donor in a cohort sampled during active COVID-19.

This rearrangement joins TRBV30 to TRBJ2-2, with 8 nucleotides matching TRBD2. Germline V CDR1 and CDR2: GTSNPN, SVGIG (reference sequence). With 3 bases clipped from V and 7 bases from J, the junction kept 7 bases outside the gene matches. CDR3 length equals 14 residues. The CDR3 DNA reads as TGTGCCTGGAGACGGGGGGGCCTTGTCGGGGAGCTGTTTTTT. Protein product: CAWRRGGLVGELFF.

The chain is built from TRBV2 and TRBJ2-3, with D unclear. CDR1 is SNHLY and CDR2 is FYNNEI in the germline V gene. The CDR3 runs 13 residues. The V end lost 3 bases, the J end lost 4 bases, and 8 bases lay between the germline ends. CDR3: CASSDQLADTQYF. The CDR3 DNA reads TGTGCCAGCAGTGATCAGCTAGCAGATACGCAGTATTTT.

In its sample, this clone was seen once. The chain joins TRBV27 to TRBJ1-5; TRBD1 aligns across 8 bases. The V gene end was trimmed by 8 bases and the J gene end by 3 bases; junction bases not matched to a gene: 6. Germline V gives CDR1 MNHEY, CDR2 SMNVEV (reference sequence). This CDR3 is 14 amino acids long. As DNA, the CDR3 is TGTGCCAGCCGGGGACAGGTTAACAATCAGCCCCAGCATTTT. This encodes CASRGQVNNQPQHF.

This clone was counted once. CDR3 bases: TGTGCCAGCAGTTACAATCGGGACATCTACGAGCAGTACTTC. As protein: CASSYNRDIYEQYF. V is TRBV6-2 or TRBV6-3 and J is TRBJ2-7, with TRBD1 as a possible D gene (6 bases). The CDR3 sequence is 14 residues long. The germline V gene has CDR1 MNHEY and CDR2 SVGEGT. With 2 bases removed from V and 3 bases from J, the gap between germline ends came to 11 bases.

CDR3 residues: CASSWDSGGNTEAFF. CDR3 in DNA: TGTGCCAGCAGCTGGGACTCAGGGGGGAACACTGAAGCTTTCTTT. The rearrangement joins TRBV5-4 to TRBJ1-1, with 7 bases identical to TRBD1. J gave up 1 base and V 3 bases, and 6 bases lay outside the gene matches. Germline CDR1 SGHNT, CDR2 YYREEE (reference sequence). The CDR3 has 15 residues.

This clone was picked up one time. This chain connects TRBV5-1 to TRBJ2-7, with 7 bases fitting TRBD1. The J segment lost 7 bases and the V segment lost 1 base, leaving 11 bases of the junction unmatched. CDR1 is SGHRS and CDR2 is YFSETQ in the germline V gene. The CDR3 has 15 amino acids. CDR3 loop: CASSLLRGSFGEQYF. In DNA form, the CDR3 reads TGCGCCAGCAGCTTGCTCAGGGGGTCCTTTGGGGAGCAGTACTTC.

The chain uses TRBV5-6 and TRBJ2-7; D might be TRBD1 (6 bases). The CDR3 extends over 12 amino acids. The V gene lost 5 bases and the J gene lost 4 bases, with 10 bases spanning the gap. The V gene's germline CDR1 is SGHDT and CDR2 YYEEEE. CDR3 sequence (DNA): TGTGCCAGCAGTTGGACAGAATACGAGCAGTACTTC. Its translation: CASSWTEYEQYF.

In its sample, this clone was seen a few times. The gene calls are TRBV19 and TRBJ1-5; 8 nucleotides match TRBD1. The CDR3 spans 16 residues. V was pared by 5 bases and J by 0 bases, with 6 bases of the junction left unmatched. Looked up from germline, CDR1 is LNHDA and CDR2 is SQIVND (reference sequence). CDR3 loop: CASSPRTGSSNQPQHF. The CDR3 DNA reads TGTGCCAGTAGTCCTCGGACAGGGAGTAGCAATCAGCCCCAGCATTTT.

The rearrangement joins TRBV5-1 to TRBJ2-1; tentatively, D is TRBD2 (5 bases). Germline CDR1 reads SGHRS; CDR2 reads YFSETQ. The CDR3 sequence is 13 residues long. Trimming removed 0 bases from V and 8 bases from J, with 9 bases in between. The CDR3 nucleotides are TGCGCCAGCAGCTTGGCCGGGCGGGATGAGCAGTTCTTC. Its translation: CASSLAGRDEQFF.

In DNA, the CDR3 is TGTGCCAGCAGGCGAGGACAGGTCCTCTCCTACGAGCAGTACTTC. This encodes CASRRGQVLSYEQYF. The rearrangement uses TRBV6-5 and TRBJ2-7; 7 nucleotides align to TRBD1. V lost 6 bases to trimming and J lost 0 bases; unmatched junction nucleotides: 8. Germline values: CDR1 MNHEY, CDR2 SVGAGI. CDR3 size: 15 residues.

This clone was counted only a few times. This chain joins TRBV2 and TRBJ1-5; no firm D call. The V end was cut by 8 bases, the J end by 0 bases, with 8 bases between. This CDR3 has 13 amino acids. Germline V gene sequence: CDR1 SNHLY, CDR2 FYNNEI. The DNA for the CDR3 is TGTGCCAGCGGAACAGATAGCAATCAGCCCCAGCATTTT. Its translation: CASGTDSNQPQHF. The full variable domain, rest sourced from reference TRBV2 and TRBJ1-5, is EPEVTQTPSHQVTQMGQEVILRCVPISNHLYFYWYRQILGQKVEFLVSFYNNEISEKSEIFDDQFSVERPDGSNFTLKIRSTKLEDSAMYFCASGTDSNQPQHFGDGTRLSIL.

The chain carries TRBV19 and TRBJ2-2; a possible D gene is TRBD1 (6 bases). CDR3 length equals 14 residues. Germline lookup yields CDR1 LNHDA and CDR2 SQIVND (reference sequence). Trimming left V 5 bases short and J 4 bases short, with 11 bases between. In DNA, the CDR3 is TGTGCCAGTAGTCTACAGGGTGCCACCGGGGAGCTGTTTTTT. This encodes CASSLQGATGELFF.

The rearrangement uses TRBV9 and TRBJ2-1; TRBD2 agrees at 8 bases. The ends lost 3 bases at V and 3 bases at J; junction bases unmatched: 8. CDR1 and CDR2 from the germline V gene are SGDLS and YYNGEE. The CDR3 is 16 amino acids. DNA for the CDR3: TGTGCCAGCAGCGGCCCACTAGCGGAACTCTACAATGAGCAGTTCTTC. Amino acid sequence: CASSGPLAELYNEQFF.

J is TRBJ2-5 and V is TRBV11-2, with 8 bases lining up with TRBD2. CDR1 and CDR2 from the germline V gene are SGHAT and FQNNGV. The length of the CDR3 is 16 residues. V lost 5 bases to trimming and J lost 5 bases; unmatched junction nucleotides: 13. CDR3 nucleotides: TGTGCCAGCAGCGCCACCGGGGGGGCCCAAGGGGAGACCCAGTACTTC. This gives the protein CASSATGGAQGETQYF. Drawing the rest from reference TRBV11-2 and TRBJ2-5, the complete variable domain is EAGVAQSPRYKIIEKRQSVAFWCNPISGHATLYWYQQILGQGPKLLIQFQNNGVVDDSQLPKDRFSAERLKGVDSTLKIQPAKLEDSAVYLCASSATGGAQGETQYFGPGTRLLVL.

This clone came up a few times. The genes are TRBV10-3 and TRBJ1-5; D perhaps matches TRBD1 (6 bases). V was clipped by 5 bases and J by 3 bases, with 8 bases between them. This CDR3 region has 13 residues. Germline-derived CDR1 and CDR2 are ENHRY and SYGVKD. CDR3 nucleotides: TGTGCCATCAGTACAGGGATCAATCAGCCCCAGCATTTT. It specifies CAISTGINQPQHF.

The rearrangement uses TRBV6-5 and TRBJ1-1; weak D call: TRBD1 (5 bases). V was clipped by 2 bases and J by 4 bases, with 14 bases between them. The CDR3 runs 15 residues. Per germline, CDR1 MNHEY and CDR2 SVGAGI. The CDR3 coding sequence is TGTGCCAGCAGTTACAATCGGGGGATCGGCACTGAAGCTTTCTTT. Translating it yields CASSYNRGIGTEAFF.